This T cell receptor (beta chain) was recorded in a study of control samples from healthy donors and cancer patients. TCRdb's table, derived via immunoSEQ multiplex PCR, lists solely in-frame clones and lacks some. The table has roughly 90,000 clones, over 85% seen once. There are 16 residues in the CDR3. Trimming removed 7 bases from V and 0 bases from J, with 19 bases in between. From germline, CDR1 is SGHAT and CDR2 FQNNGV. The V gene is TRBV11-2, the J gene TRBJ2-7; D is perhaps TRBD1 or TRBD2 (5 bases each). The sample comprised blood. The clonotype comes from a young woman in good health. The CDR3 spells CASNSGPDRSSYEQYF. The CDR3 DNA sequence: TGTGCCAGCAACTCGGGGCCGGACCGAAGCTCCTACGAGCAGTACTTC.